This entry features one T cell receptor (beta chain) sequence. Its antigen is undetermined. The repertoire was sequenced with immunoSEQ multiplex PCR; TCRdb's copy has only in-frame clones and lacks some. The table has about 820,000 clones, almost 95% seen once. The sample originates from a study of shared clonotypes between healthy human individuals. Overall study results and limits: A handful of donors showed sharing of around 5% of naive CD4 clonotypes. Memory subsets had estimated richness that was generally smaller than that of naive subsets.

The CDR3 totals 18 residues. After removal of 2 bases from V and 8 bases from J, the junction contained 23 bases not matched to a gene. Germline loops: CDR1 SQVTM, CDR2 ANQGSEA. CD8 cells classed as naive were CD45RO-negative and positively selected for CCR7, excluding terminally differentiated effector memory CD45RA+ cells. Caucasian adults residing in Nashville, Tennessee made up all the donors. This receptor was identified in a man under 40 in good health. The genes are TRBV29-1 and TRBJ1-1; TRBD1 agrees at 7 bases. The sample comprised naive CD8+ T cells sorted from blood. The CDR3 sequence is CSVEPRRPIEIRGREAFF. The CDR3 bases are TGCAGCGTTGAACCTCGACGGCCTATCGAGATCAGGGGGAGGGAAGCTTTCTTT.